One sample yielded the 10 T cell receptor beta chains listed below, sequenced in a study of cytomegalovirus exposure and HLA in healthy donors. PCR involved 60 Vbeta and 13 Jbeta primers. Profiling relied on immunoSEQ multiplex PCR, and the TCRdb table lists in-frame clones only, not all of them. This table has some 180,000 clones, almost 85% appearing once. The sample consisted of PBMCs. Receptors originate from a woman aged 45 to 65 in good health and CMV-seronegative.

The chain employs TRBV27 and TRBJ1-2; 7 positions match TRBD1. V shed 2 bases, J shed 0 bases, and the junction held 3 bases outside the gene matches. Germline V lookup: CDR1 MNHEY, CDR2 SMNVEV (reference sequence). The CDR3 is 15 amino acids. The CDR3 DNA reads TGTGCCAGCAGTTTAGGGGACAGACCTAACTATGGCTACACCTTC. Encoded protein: CASSLGDRPNYGYTF.

CDR3 loop: CASSPRTGGRETQYF. In nucleotides, the CDR3 is TGTGCCAGCTCACCAAGGACAGGGGGACGGGAGACCCAGTACTTC. The genes are TRBV18 and TRBJ2-5; TRBD1 aligns across 10 bases. Germline loops: CDR1 KGHSH, CDR2 LQKENI. J lost 5 bases, V lost 2 bases, and 5 bases had no gene match. The CDR3 spans 15 residues.

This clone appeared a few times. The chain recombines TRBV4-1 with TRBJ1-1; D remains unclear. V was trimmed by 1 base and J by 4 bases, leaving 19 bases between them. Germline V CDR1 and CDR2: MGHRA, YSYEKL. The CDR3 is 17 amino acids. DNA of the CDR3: TGCGCCAGCAGCCAAGGGGTTATCACTGTGGAGGGCACTGAAGCTTTCTTT. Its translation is CASSQGVITVEGTEAFF.

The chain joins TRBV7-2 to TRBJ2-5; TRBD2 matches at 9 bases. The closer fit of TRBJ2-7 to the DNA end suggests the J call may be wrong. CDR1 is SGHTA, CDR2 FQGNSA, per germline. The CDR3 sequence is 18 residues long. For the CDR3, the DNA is TGTGCCAGCAGCTTAGTGGGGAGCGGGGGGAACCTTTACTACGAGCAGTACTTC. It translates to CASSLVGSGGNLYYEQYF.

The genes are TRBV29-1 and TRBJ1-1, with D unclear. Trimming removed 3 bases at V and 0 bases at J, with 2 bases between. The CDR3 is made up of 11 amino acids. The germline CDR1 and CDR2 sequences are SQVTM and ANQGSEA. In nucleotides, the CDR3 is TGCAGCGTTGACGTGAACACTGAAGCTTTCTTT. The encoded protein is CSVDVNTEAFF.

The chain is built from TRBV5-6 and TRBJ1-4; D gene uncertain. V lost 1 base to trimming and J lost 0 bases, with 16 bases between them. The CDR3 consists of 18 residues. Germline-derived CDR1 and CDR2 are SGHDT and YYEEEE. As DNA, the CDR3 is TGTGCCAGCAGCTTGCGCTTGTGGGCAGCTGCAACTAATGAAAAACTGTTTTTT. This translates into CASSLRLWAAATNEKLFF.

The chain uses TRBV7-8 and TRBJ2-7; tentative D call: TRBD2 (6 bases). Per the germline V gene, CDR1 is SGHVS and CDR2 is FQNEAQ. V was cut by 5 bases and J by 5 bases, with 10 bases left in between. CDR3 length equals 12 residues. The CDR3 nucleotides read TGTGCCAGCAGCCATGGGGGGAACGAGCAGTACTTC. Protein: CASSHGGNEQYF.

Written as DNA, the CDR3 is TGTGCCAGCAGCCCCCGACAGGCGGATGAGCAGTTCTTC. Protein product: CASSPRQADEQFF. The chain has TRBV5-4 and TRBJ2-1; tentatively, D is TRBD1 (6 bases). With 4 bases removed from V and 8 bases from J, the gap between germline ends came to 13 bases. The CDR3 loop spans 13 amino acids. Germline V CDR1 and CDR2: SGHNT, YYREEE (reference sequence). Based on the CDR3 plus reference TRBV5-4 and TRBJ2-1, the full variable domain is ETGVTQSPTHLIKTRGQQVTLRCSSQSGHNTVSWYQQALGQGPQFIFQYYREEENGRGNFPPRFSGLQFPNYSSELNVNALELDDSALYLCASSPRQADEQFFGPGTRLTVL.

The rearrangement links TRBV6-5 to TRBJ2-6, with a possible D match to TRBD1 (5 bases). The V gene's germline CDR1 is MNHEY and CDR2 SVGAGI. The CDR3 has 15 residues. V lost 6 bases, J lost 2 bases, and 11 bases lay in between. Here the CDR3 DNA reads TGTGCCAGCAGCAAAGACAGAGCTGGGGCCAACGTCCTGACTTTC. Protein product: CASSKDRAGANVLTF.

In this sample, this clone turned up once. This CDR3 reads CSASGGYEQYF. CDR3 bases: TGCAGTGCTAGCGGCGGCTACGAGCAGTACTTC. The rearrangement links TRBV20-1 to TRBJ2-7; D gene ambiguous. CDR1 is DFQATT, CDR2 SNEGSKA, per germline (reference sequence). Trimming removed 3 bases from V and 3 bases from J, with 6 bases in between. CDR3 length: 11 residues.